These T cell receptor beta chains were read from a single sample in a study of blood T cell repertoires in COVID-19. Profiling relied on immunoSEQ multiplex PCR, and the TCRdb table lists in-frame clones only, not all of them. The sample gives approximately 250,000 clones, roughly 84% of which show up once; around 7.8% is in the top ten. Sequenced material: peripheral blood. Receptors were obtained from a human donor in a cohort sampled during active COVID-19. The CDR3 runs from the conserved cysteine through the conserved F or W. The D gene is left open where the match is weak. The size field is filled for only some rows; it gives once, few, many or a size class.

clone size: -
V gene: TRBV18
J gene: TRBJ1-2
D gene: TRBD1
CDR3 protein: CASSIRQGSNYGYTF
CDR3 DNA: TGTGCCAGCTCAATCCGACAGGGATCTAACTATGGCTACACCTTC

clone size: -
V gene: TRBV2
J gene: TRBJ2-3
D gene: -
CDR3 protein: CASSGPDTQYF
CDR3 DNA: TGTGCCAGCAGTGGGCCAGATACGCAGTATTTT

clone size: -
V gene: TRBV7-2
J gene: TRBJ1-1
D gene: -
CDR3 protein: CASSWALSITEAFF
CDR3 DNA: TGTGCCAGCAGTTGGGCCCTATCCATCACTGAAGCTTTCTTT

clone size: few
V gene: TRBV19
J gene: TRBJ1-5
D gene: -
CDR3 protein: CASSRGRSNQPQHF
CDR3 DNA: TGTGCCAGTAGTAGAGGGCGGAGCAATCAGCCCCAGCATTTT

clone size: once
V gene: TRBV29-1
J gene: TRBJ2-7
D gene: -
CDR3 protein: CSVGLRYEQYF
CDR3 DNA: TGCAGCGTTGGACTACGCTACGAGCAGTACTTC

clone size: -
V gene: TRBV11-3
J gene: TRBJ2-5
D gene: -
CDR3 protein: CASSFGVTQPQYF
CDR3 DNA: TGTGCCAGCAGCTTCGGTGTAACTCAACCCCAGTACTTC

clone size: -
V gene: TRBV15
J gene: TRBJ2-5
D gene: -
CDR3 protein: CATSRDNGETQYF
CDR3 DNA: TGTGCCACCAGCAGAGATAACGGGGAGACCCAGTACTTC

clone size: -
V gene: TRBV10-1
J gene: TRBJ1-3
D gene: -
CDR3 protein: CASSLGPSSGNTIYF
CDR3 DNA: TGCGCCAGCAGTTTGGGCCCGAGCTCTGGAAACACCATATATTTT

clone size: -
V gene: TRBV5-4
J gene: TRBJ2-7
D gene: -
CDR3 protein: CASSRRTEPYEQYF
CDR3 DNA: TGTGCCAGCAGCCGGAGGACAGAGCCCTACGAGCAGTACTTC

clone size: once
V gene: TRBV5-8
J gene: TRBJ1-1
D gene: -
CDR3 protein: CASNIGVGNTEAFF
CDR3 DNA: TGTGCCAGCAACATAGGGGTCGGGAACACTGAAGCTTTCTTT

clone size: few
V gene: TRBV11-2
J gene: TRBJ2-5
D gene: TRBD1
CDR3 protein: CASSSNRGLQTQYF
CDR3 DNA: TGTGCCAGCAGCTCGAACAGGGGTCTACAGACCCAGTACTTC

clone size: -
V gene: TRBV4-3
J gene: TRBJ2-7
D gene: TRBD1
CDR3 protein: CASSQTTGGWNEQYF
CDR3 DNA: TGCGCCAGCAGCCAAACGACAGGGGGCTGGAACGAGCAGTACTTC

clone size: -
V gene: TRBV19
J gene: TRBJ2-7
D gene: -
CDR3 protein: CASSIGGGINEQYF
CDR3 DNA: TGTGCCAGTAGTATAGGAGGCGGGATTAACGAGCAGTACTTC

clone size: -
V gene: TRBV5-4
J gene: TRBJ2-7
D gene: TRBD2
CDR3 protein: CASSFGTSGSYEQYF
CDR3 DNA: TGTGCCAGCAGCTTCGGGACTAGCGGCTCCTACGAGCAGTACTTC

clone size: -
V gene: TRBV9
J gene: TRBJ2-5
D gene: -
CDR3 protein: CASSTLGAQETQYF
CDR3 DNA: TGTGCCAGCAGCACGCTGGGGGCCCAAGAGACCCAGTACTTC

clone size: -
V gene: TRBV18
J gene: TRBJ2-3
D gene: TRBD2
CDR3 protein: CASSPPGTSGGTDTQYF
CDR3 DNA: TGTGCCAGCTCACCCCCAGGTACTAGCGGGGGCACAGATACGCAGTATTTT

clone size: -
V gene: TRBV28
J gene: TRBJ1-2
D gene: -
CDR3 protein: CASSSAGADNYGYTF
CDR3 DNA: TGTGCCAGCAGCTCCGCAGGGGCCGATAACTATGGCTACACCTTC

clone size: -
V gene: TRBV18
J gene: TRBJ2-5
D gene: -
CDR3 protein: CASSSYSEETQYF
CDR3 DNA: TGTGCCAGCTCGAGTTACTCTGAAGAGACCCAGTACTTC

clone size: -
V gene: TRBV18
J gene: TRBJ2-4
D gene: TRBD2
CDR3 protein: CASSPGTSDIQYF
CDR3 DNA: TGTGCCAGCTCACCAGGGACTAGCGACATTCAGTACTTC

clone size: -
V gene: TRBV10-1
J gene: TRBJ2-1
D gene: -
CDR3 protein: CASSEGEEHNEQFF
CDR3 DNA: TGCGCCAGCAGTGAAGGGGAGGAACACAATGAGCAGTTCTTC

clone size: -
V gene: TRBV7-2
J gene: TRBJ2-5
D gene: TRBD2
CDR3 protein: CASSSRGLAGDLYF
CDR3 DNA: TGTGCCAGCAGCTCGAGAGGACTAGCGGGGGACTTGTACTTC

clone size: -
V gene: TRBV4-3
J gene: TRBJ2-7
D gene: TRBD2
CDR3 protein: CASSQDLAGGSYEQYF
CDR3 DNA: TGCGCCAGCAGCCAAGATCTAGCGGGGGGTTCCTACGAGCAGTACTTC

clone size: -
V gene: TRBV19
J gene: TRBJ1-5
D gene: -
CDR3 protein: CASRGGYPGEAQHF
CDR3 DNA: TGTGCCAGTAGGGGGGGATATCCCGGTGAGGCCCAGCATTTT

clone size: -
V gene: TRBV28
J gene: TRBJ2-3
D gene: -
CDR3 protein: CASSLLSGGEDTQYF
CDR3 DNA: TGTGCCAGCAGCCTCCTCTCGGGGGGCGAGGATACGCAGTATTTT

clone size: -
V gene: TRBV4-3
J gene: TRBJ2-1
D gene: TRBD1
CDR3 protein: CASSQGQGYNEQFF
CDR3 DNA: TGCGCCAGCAGCCAAGGACAGGGCTACAATGAGCAGTTCTTC